This entry is about one T cell receptor (beta chain). Its antigen remains unidentified. Repertoires were generated with immunoSEQ multiplex PCR, while TCRdb's copy carries only in-frame clones and drops some. The sample includes about 120,000 clones, approximately 92% of them seen just once. Whether given at about 4 or about 12 weeks, second doses were pooled. The sample comes from a study of T cell responses to AZD1222 COVID-19 vaccine. Study-wide results and limits: Targets within unmutated variant regions were reportedly found for nearly half of spike-specific TCRs. The donors showed a predominance of white British ancestry and of females, with possible underestimation of clonal diversity. Vaccine-related CD4 TCRs covered spike, predominating at 160-218 and 743-854.

This CDR3 contains 17 residues. V shed 1 base, J shed 4 bases, and the junction held 8 bases outside the gene matches. The germline CDR1 and CDR2 sequences are LGHNA and YSLEER. J is TRBJ2-2 and V is TRBV4-3; 8 positions agree with TRBD2. The clonotype was recovered from an adult who received the AZD1222 COVID-19 vaccine. The sample consisted of peripheral blood, taken 28 days after the second AZD1222 dose. The CDR3 DNA sequence: TGCGCCAGCAGCCAAGCCGGGGGGGCACAAATCACCGGGGAGCTGTTTTTT. Residues: CASSQAGGAQITGELFF.